These 4 T cell receptor beta chains were sequenced from one sample in a study of blood T cell repertoires in COVID-19. Sequencing used immunoSEQ multiplex PCR; TCRdb keeps in-frame clones, though not all of them. The table has about 100,000 clones, around 87% seen once. Input material: peripheral blood. These receptors all stem from a woman in her thirties with acute or convalescent COVID-19.

In its sample, this clone was seen a few times. The chain employs TRBV2 and TRBJ1-1, with unresolved D. Germline V CDR1 and CDR2: SNHLY, FYNNEI. This CDR3 region has 12 residues. V dropped 7 bases and J dropped 0 bases, with 6 bases sitting between them. The CDR3 DNA reads TGTGCCAGCACCCAATTGAACACTGAAGCTTTCTTT. This codes for CASTQLNTEAFF.

As concerns this clone: Here the CDR3 omits its conserved ending phenylalanine or tryptophan, so a read error is the likely source. Because the CDR3's place on the DNA is in doubt, the DNA is left out and the CDR3 is given as listed by TCRdb. The chain recombines TRBV12-3 or TRBV12-4 with TRBJ2-3; TRBD2 was called by the table and not checked on the DNA. From its first to its last residue, the CDR3 has 12 amino acids. CDR3 region: CASSLGAGAREI.

The gene calls are TRBV28 and TRBJ1-2, with a tentative D call TRBD1 (5 bases). This CDR3 has 15 residues. V lost 3 bases and J lost 6, with 17 bases in between. CDR1 and CDR2 from the germline V gene are MDHEN and SYDVKM. CDR3 nucleotides: TGTGCCAGCAGTTTGGTCGGGCAGGGATTGGATGGCTACACCTTC. It translates to CASSLVGQGLDGYTF.

V is TRBV27 and J is TRBJ1-5; D unresolved. The CDR3 totals 13 residues. V gave up 0 bases and J gave up 4 bases, with 4 bases separating them. Germline CDR1 MNHEY, CDR2 SMNVEV (reference sequence). The DNA of the CDR3 is TGTGCCAGCAGTTTATCTAGTAATCAGCCCCAGCATTTT. Translating gives CASSLSSNQPQHF.